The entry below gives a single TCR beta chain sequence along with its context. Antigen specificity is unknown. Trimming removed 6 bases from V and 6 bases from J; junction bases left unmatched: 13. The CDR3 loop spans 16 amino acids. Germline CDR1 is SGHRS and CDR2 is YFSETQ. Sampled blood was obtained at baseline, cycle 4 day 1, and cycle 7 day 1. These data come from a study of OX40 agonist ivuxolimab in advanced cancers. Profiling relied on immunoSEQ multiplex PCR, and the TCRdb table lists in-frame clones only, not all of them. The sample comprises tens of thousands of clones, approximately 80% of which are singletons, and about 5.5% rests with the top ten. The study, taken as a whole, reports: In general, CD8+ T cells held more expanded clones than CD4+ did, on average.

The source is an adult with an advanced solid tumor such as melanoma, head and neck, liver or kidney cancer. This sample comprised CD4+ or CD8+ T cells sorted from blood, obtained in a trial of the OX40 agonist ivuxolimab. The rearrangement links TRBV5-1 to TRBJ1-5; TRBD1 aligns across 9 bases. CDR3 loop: CASKLGFGTGFQPQHF. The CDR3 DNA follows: TGCGCCAGCAAGCTTGGATTCGGGACAGGGTTTCAGCCCCAGCATTTT.